Below, 29 T cell receptor beta chains from the same sample are listed, as sequenced in a study of T cell repertoires in cytomegalovirus infection. Via MiXCR, TCRdb re-called the reads, giving one row per CDR3 protein. This sample has fewer than 200,000 distinct CDR3 sequences; 8% to 10% occur once, and the top ten carry approximately 4.6%. Sequencing was carried out using PBMCs. Every receptor here comes from a human donor in good health (CMV status not recorded). Some clones in this sample may be carry-over from other donors' samples.

On this clonotype itself: Since a much larger clone is just one base distant, this may be a read error. The chain uses TRBV30 and TRBJ2-1; D perhaps matches TRBD1 (5 bases). The CDR3 is made up of 14 amino acids. The V gene's germline CDR1 is GTSNPN and CDR2 SVGIG (reference sequence). The CDR3 protein is CAWSVRQWKNVQFF. The CDR3 region has the DNA TGTGCCTGGAGTGTACGACAGTGGAAGAATGTGCAGTTCTTC.

This chain joins TRBV4-3 and TRBJ1-1, with D uncertain. V was cut by 0 bases and J by 6 bases, with 8 bases left in between. The CDR3 extends over 13 amino acids. In germline, CDR1 is LGHNA, CDR2 YSLEER. The CDR3 reads CASSQEHGAEAFF. The CDR3 nucleotides are TGCGCCAGCAGCCAAGAACACGGGGCTGAAGCTTTCTTT.

This clonotype was seen many times. This chain uses TRBV7-2 with TRBJ1-2; D is unresolved. Trimming pared 4 bases from V and 8 bases from J, leaving 20 bases between. This CDR3 spans 15 amino acids. Germline CDR1 is SGHTA and CDR2 is FQGNSA. The CDR3 is CASSYSVRGRYGYTF. The CDR3 nucleotides are TGTGCCAGCAGCTATTCCGTGAGAGGGCGCTACGGCTACACCTTC.

Notes on this clonotype: A much larger clone differs by one base, so this may be a read error. No conserved phenylalanine or tryptophan is present at the end of the CDR3, so a read error is the likely explanation. This chain connects TRBV7-9 to TRBJ2-5, with TRBD1 as a possible D gene (5 bases). Germline V gene sequence: CDR1 SEHNR, CDR2 FQNEAQ (reference sequence). V was trimmed by 3 bases and J by 2 bases, leaving 7 bases between them. The CDR3 runs to 13 residues. The CDR3 DNA is TGTGCCAGCAGCTTTAGGGGTCAAGAGACCCAGTACTTA. It is translated as CASSFRGQETQYL.

This clonotype showed up just a few times. This chain uses TRBV6-2 or TRBV6-3 with TRBJ2-7; unclear D gene. V was shortened by 0 bases and J by 6 bases, with 3 bases between the two germline ends. The CDR3 is 11 residues long. From germline, CDR1 is MNHEY and CDR2 SVGEGT. The CDR3 nucleotides read TGTGCCAGCAGTTACTCGACCGAGCAGTACTTC. Translating it yields CASSYSTEQYF.

This clonotype was detected many times. The genes are TRBV7-8 and TRBJ1-1; D is perhaps TRBD1 (5 bases). The CDR3 loop spans 14 amino acids. CDR1 is SGHVS, CDR2 FQNEAQ, per germline. Trimming took off 5 bases at V and 1 base at J, with 11 bases between the two ends. CDR3 in amino acids: CASSQGNWNTEAFF. The CDR3 bases are TGTGCCAGCAGCCAGGGAAACTGGAACACTGAAGCTTTCTTT.

This clonotype was observed a handful of times. V gene TRBV2 combines with J gene TRBJ2-1; D is ambiguous. Germline V gene sequence: CDR1 SNHLY, CDR2 FYNNEI. V lost 7 bases and J lost 7, with 5 bases in between. The CDR3 length is 10 residues. The CDR3 spells CASTRNEQFF. CDR3 coding DNA: TGTGCCAGCACGAGAAATGAGCAGTTCTTC. The variable domain in full, completed from reference TRBV2 and TRBJ2-1, reads EPEVTQTPSHQVTQMGQEVILRCVPISNHLYFYWYRQILGQKVEFLVSFYNNEISEKSEIFDDQFSVERPDGSNFTLKIRSTKLEDSAMYFCASTRNEQFFGPGTRLTVL.

At least ten counts were recorded for this clonotype. J is TRBJ2-5 and V is TRBV5-4; 13 nucleotides agree with TRBD2. The CDR3 is 16 residues long. Germline loops: CDR1 SGHNT, CDR2 YYREEE (reference sequence). Trimming removed 4 bases from V and 5 bases from J; junction bases left unmatched: 8. CDR3 region: CASSPTGTSGIETQYF. DNA of the CDR3: TGTGCCAGCAGCCCGACCGGGACTAGCGGGATTGAGACCCAGTACTTC.

This clonotype was seen many times. The chain has TRBV10-3 and TRBJ2-1, with TRBD1 identical over 9 bases. This CDR3 has 14 residues. Germline V gene data show CDR1 as ENHRY and CDR2 as SYGVKD. V lost 2 bases to trimming and J lost 7 bases; unmatched junction nucleotides: 3. The CDR3 sequence is CAISERDRENEQFF. CDR3 bases: TGTGCCATCAGTGAGAGGGACAGGGAGAATGAGCAGTTCTTC.

J is TRBJ1-3 and V is TRBV7-9; TRBD1 matches at 9 bases. The CDR3 spans 17 residues. The V and J ends lost 4 bases and 0 bases, in that order; junction bases with no gene match: 7. The germline V gene has CDR1 SEHNR and CDR2 FQNEAQ (reference sequence). The CDR3 coding sequence is TGTGCCAGCAGCTCACTACAGGGGGCCCACTCTGGAAACACCATATATTTT. Translation: CASSSLQGAHSGNTIYF.

This clonotype was counted at least ten times. This chain links TRBV10-3 with TRBJ1-2, with D possibly being TRBD1 (5 bases). V lost 10 bases, J lost 6 bases, and 9 bases lay in between. In germline, CDR1 is ENHRY, CDR2 SYGVKD. CDR3 size: 10 residues. CDR3 coding DNA: TGTGCCACCTCGGGGGATGGCTACACCTTC. Amino acid sequence: CATSGDGYTF.

This clonotype was detected only once. Because the CDR3's place on the DNA is in doubt, the DNA is left out and the CDR3 is given as listed by TCRdb. V is TRBV10-3 and J is TRBJ1-5; TRBD1, the D gene given by the table, was not confirmed from the DNA. Termini included, the CDR3 measures 17 amino acids. Germline V gives CDR1 ENHRY, CDR2 SYGVKD. CDR3: CAISARVGQGNDQPKHF.

This clonotype was observed a handful of times. The rearrangement uses TRBV12-3 or TRBV12-4 and TRBJ2-1; 8 positions agree with TRBD2. The V segment lost 0 bases and the J segment 3 bases; nucleotides outside the gene matches: 7. The CDR3 length is 17 residues. Written as DNA, the CDR3 is TGTGCCAGCAGTTTAGCGTTGGGCGGGAGGATCTACAATGAGCAGTTCTTC. Its translation is CASSLALGGRIYNEQFF.

This clonotype appeared many times. The V gene is TRBV7-8, the J gene TRBJ2-1; 14 nucleotides align to TRBD2. Looked up from germline, CDR1 is SGHVS and CDR2 is FQNEAQ. Trimming removed 0 bases from V and 8 bases from J; junction bases left unmatched: 6. The CDR3 totals 17 residues. CDR3 region: CASSLARLAGGHDEQFF. In DNA form, the CDR3 reads TGTGCCAGCAGCTTAGCGCGACTAGCGGGAGGGCATGATGAGCAGTTCTTC.

Ten or more counts support this clonotype. CDR3 nucleotide sequence: TGTGCCAGCAGCTTAGTCCCCAGGGCGAGCACAGATACGCAGTATTTT. Protein product: CASSLVPRASTDTQYF. The J gene is TRBJ2-3, the V gene TRBV7-2, with D tentatively TRBD1 (5 bases). Trimming shortened V by 1 base and J by 0 bases, and 11 bases separated the two germline ends. Germline V gives CDR1 SGHTA, CDR2 FQGNSA. The CDR3 consists of 16 residues.

The table lists this clonotype with many counts. The V and J genes are TRBV6-6 and TRBJ1-3, with 7 bases aligning to TRBD1. CDR3 length equals 14 residues. Trimming cost V 8 bases and J 4 bases; bases outside gene matches: 8. Germline V gene lookup returns CDR1 MNHNY and CDR2 SVGAGI (reference sequence). In nucleotides, the CDR3 is TGTGCCAGCGGGACAGAGAGTCGAGGAAACACCATATATTTT. It yields the protein CASGTESRGNTIYF.

Concerning this clonotype itself: A much larger clone lies one base from this, so it may be a read error. The rearrangement links TRBV10-3 to TRBJ2-5; D may correspond to TRBD1 or TRBD2 (6 bases each). Germline loops: CDR1 ENHRY, CDR2 SYGVKD. With 3 bases removed from V and 5 bases from J, the gap between germline ends came to 13 bases. This CDR3 spans 14 amino acids. The CDR3 sequence is CAISERGVAETQYF. CDR3 bases: TGTGCCATCAGTGAAAGGGGGGTTGCGGAGACCCAGTACTTC.

This clonotype was seen only a few times. The V gene is TRBV28, the J gene TRBJ1-2; D is uncertain. Germline-derived CDR1 and CDR2 are MDHEN and SYDVKM. The CDR3 length is 12 residues. Between the trimmed V and J ends, which lost 8 bases and 5 bases, there was a span of 12 bases. DNA of the CDR3: TGTGCCAGCGGTCGCCGTGGGTATGGCTACACCTTC. Its protein is CASGRRGYGYTF.

This chain uses TRBV28 with TRBJ2-1; D not resolved. V lost 6 bases and J lost 0, with 12 bases in between. Per the germline V gene, CDR1 is MDHEN and CDR2 is SYDVKM. The CDR3 runs to 15 residues. Here the CDR3 reads CASSQRDFSYNEQFF. Here the CDR3 DNA reads TGTGCCAGCAGCCAAAGGGATTTCTCCTACAATGAGCAGTTCTTC. The full variable domain, in which reference TRBV28 and TRBJ2-1 provide the parts outside the CDR3, is DVKVTQSSRYLVKRTGEKVFLECVQDMDHENMFWYRQDPGLGLRLIYFSYDVKMKEKGDIPEGYSVSREKKERFSLILESASTNQTSMYLCASSQRDFSYNEQFFGPGTRLTVL.

This clonotype was counted a single time. The J gene is TRBJ1-1, the V gene TRBV2; D gene unclear. CDR1 is SNHLY and CDR2 is FYNNEI in the germline V gene. This CDR3 has 12 amino acids. Trimming removed 4 bases from V and 3 bases from J, with 6 bases in between. DNA of the CDR3: TGTGCCAGCAGTGTCGGGGACACTGAAGCTTTCTTT. Its translation: CASSVGDTEAFF.

This clonotype was detected only a few times. The chain couples TRBV6-2 or TRBV6-3 to TRBJ2-3, with 8 nucleotides matching TRBD2. Germline-derived CDR1 and CDR2 are MNHEY and SVGEGT. The CDR3 sequence is 16 residues long. Trimming removed 5 bases from V and 0 bases from J; junction bases left unmatched: 7. The CDR3: CASSHERGRSTDTQYF. In nucleotides, the CDR3 is TGTGCCAGCAGTCATGAGCGGGGGAGAAGCACAGATACGCAGTATTTT.

This clonotype was counted ten times or more. The chain has TRBV29-1 and TRBJ2-3; D remains unclear. The CDR3 spans 14 residues. Germline CDR1 is SQVTM and CDR2 is ANQGSEA. The V gene lost 3 bases and the J gene lost 1 base, with 11 bases spanning the gap. This chain's CDR3 is CSVERHDGTDTQYF. The CDR3 coding sequence is TGCAGCGTTGAGAGGCATGACGGCACAGATACGCAGTATTTT.

This clonotype was recorded at least ten times. The CDR3 DNA is TGTGCCAGCAGTTTGAATTCCAGGTTTGTGGAGACCCAGTACTTC. Its translation is CASSLNSRFVETQYF. The J gene is TRBJ2-5, the V gene TRBV28; D gene unclear. Germline CDR1 reads MDHEN; CDR2 reads SYDVKM. Trimming shortened V by 3 bases and J by 5 bases, and 16 bases separated the two germline ends. This CDR3 region has 15 residues.

This clonotype was counted ten times or more. The gene calls are TRBV2 and TRBJ2-1; 13 bases line up with TRBD2. The germline gives CDR1 SNHLY, CDR2 FYNNEI. Trimming removed 4 bases from V and 7 bases from J; junction bases left unmatched: 4. There are 15 residues in the CDR3. As DNA, the CDR3 is TGTGCCAGCAGTGTTACTAGCGGGAGGGTAAATGAGCAGTTCTTC. Encoded protein: CASSVTSGRVNEQFF.

Many counts were recorded for this clonotype. The CDR3, as DNA: TGTGCCAGCAGCTTAGGCGGAGGGGCGGTTAACTATGGCTACACCTTC. Amino acids: CASSLGGGAVNYGYTF. The chain has TRBV7-9 and TRBJ1-2; maybe TRBD1 (5 bases). This CDR3 is built from 16 residues. In germline, CDR1 is SEHNR, CDR2 FQNEAQ (reference sequence). V shed 1 base and J shed 1 base, with 13 bases lying between them. Full variable domain (missing parts from reference TRBV7-9 and TRBJ1-2): DTGVSQNPRHKITKRGQNVTFRCDPISEHNRLYWYRQTLGQGPEFLTYFQNEAQLEKSRLLSDRFSAERPKGSFSTLEIQRTEQGDSAMYLCASSLGGGAVNYGYTFGSGTRLTVV.

The gene calls are TRBV13 and TRBJ2-5; D gene uncertain. CDR1 PRHDT and CDR2 FYEKMQ come from the germline V gene (reference sequence). V dropped 8 bases and J dropped 1 base, with 20 bases sitting between them. The CDR3 contains 16 residues. The CDR3 coding sequence is TGTGCCAGCGCAATTGGTGACTCGCCCATCCAAGAGACCCAGTACTTC. It is translated as CASAIGDSPIQETQYF.

This clonotype was seen repeatedly, ten times or more. This chain joins TRBV30 and TRBJ1-1; TRBD1 is a possible D gene (6 bases). Germline V gene sequence: CDR1 GTSNPN, CDR2 SVGIG (reference sequence). V was clipped by 3 bases and J by 1 base, with 6 bases between them. The CDR3 is 12 amino acids. The CDR3 is CAWRQGNTEAFF. In DNA, the CDR3 is TGTGCCTGGAGACAGGGGAACACTGAAGCTTTCTTT.

This clonotype was detected ten times or more. This chain joins TRBV7-2 and TRBJ2-1; no definite D call. V was trimmed by 5 bases and J by 10 bases, leaving 15 bases between them. The CDR3 consists of 13 residues. Germline CDR1 reads SGHTA; CDR2 reads FQGNSA. CDR3 bases: TGTGCCAGCAGCGTTACGATCCAAGGAGAGCAGTTCTTC. Encoded protein: CASSVTIQGEQFF.

Only a few counts were recorded for this clonotype. The chain employs TRBV19 and TRBJ1-1; D not resolved. V gave up 4 bases and J gave up 5 bases, with 14 bases separating them. CDR1 is LNHDA, CDR2 SQIVND, per germline (reference sequence). CDR3 length equals 14 residues. This CDR3 is CASSTQHMATEAFF. CDR3 coding DNA: TGTGCCAGTAGTACCCAACACATGGCTACTGAAGCTTTCTTT.